This TCR beta chain was recovered during a study of blood T cell repertoires in COVID-19. This CDR3 has 14 amino acids. V was clipped by 5 bases and J by 6 bases; unmatched bases: 8. Germline CDR1 reads SGHRS; CDR2 reads YFSETQ. Using immunoSEQ multiplex PCR, the repertoire was profiled, and TCRdb retains in-frame clones only, with some absent. The repertoire holds a few hundred thousand clones, approximately 80% seen once, with over 9.5% in the top ten. The chain carries TRBV5-1 and TRBJ2-3; 8 positions match TRBD2. The clonotype comes from a woman older than 75 with COVID-19, enrolled during active disease. The specimen sequenced was peripheral blood. In DNA, the CDR3 is TGCGCCAGCAGGACGTCGGGGGGGCCGGATACGCAGTATTTT. Protein sequence: CASRTSGGPDTQYF.